Listed below are T cell receptor beta chains from one sample, sequenced in a study of T-cell reconstitution after alpha-beta-depleted transplantation in children. TCRdb called the PCR reads again in MiXCR, with one record for every CDR3 protein. Of hundreds of thousands of distinct CDR3 sequences listed, roughly 8.2% are singletons. This specimen consisted of PBMCs, mostly from graft donor cells, obtained 180 days after TCRalphabeta/CD19-depleted stem cell transplant. The receptors derive from a male patient aged 10-17 years who had a stem cell transplant for acute lymphoblastic leukemia, so the T cells may come from the graft donor. The CDR3 runs from the conserved cysteine through the conserved F or W.

V	length	CDR3
TRBV3-1	17	CASSQPGLAGAYNEQFF
TRBV20-1	14	CSAILQPMNTEAFF
TRBV5-1	13	CASSPGLAETQYF
TRBV5-1	16	CASSTWTGTYNSPLHF
TRBV7-9	13	CATRISGANVLTF
TRBV28	14	CASSLAGIAGELFF
TRBV3-1	14	CASSPSYTIQPQHF
TRBV11-2	12	CASSLLMGEQFF
TRBV6-6	12	CASSYPAGYAFF
TRBV11-1	18	CASSLQRGMRGSTDTQYF
TRBV7-2	13	CASSLLPYYGYTF
TRBV4-3	16	CASSQGLATRYNEQFF
TRBV7-2	15	CASTMGAGGYNEQFF
TRBV19	11	CASMTLYEQYF
TRBV19	12	CATRSQQETQYF
TRBV7-2	15	CASSITSGYTGELFF
TRBV6-5	14	CASSYWTGTGELFF
TRBV29-1	12	CSAQLGGDTQYF
TRBV12-3/TRBV12-4	12	CASSRTGNGYTF
TRBV5-1	13	CASKGVGDTEAFF
TRBV4-3	16	CASSPKGRTSYNEQFF
TRBV24-1	14	CATSDTEGRERQFF
TRBV10-2	18	CASSAGPTPGLAKNIQYF
TRBV5-1	16	CASSASGGFNTGELFF
TRBV5-6	15	CASSSSGTVNYGYTF
TRBV20-1	12	CSVYRANTEAFF
TRBV4-2	14	CASSQDRGTEKLFF
TRBV14	15	CASSPLGTGFYEQYF
TRBV4-3	18	CASSQGGLAGGAQETQYF
TRBV20-1	11	CSAGGNTEAFF
TRBV25-1	15	CASSARWGIRETQYF
TRBV4-3	18	CASSQDFTSGGRFYEQYF
TRBV5-6	16	CASSLKGEDLNYGYTF
TRBV4-1	14	CASSQVDNQETQYF
TRBV12-3/TRBV12-4	14	CASSFYRIISEQYF
TRBV12-3/TRBV12-4	14	CASSRDSSNYGYTF
TRBV12-3/TRBV12-4	18	CTCSYGSISGRTNEKLFF
TRBV2	15	CASKSSGQSTDTQYF
TRBV9	15	CASSLRDGWSTEAFF
TRBV6-2/TRBV6-3	13	CASSVQENTEAFF
TRBV7-2	15	CASSSPDRSTDTQYF
TRBV7-3	16	CASSPFTGGVNYGYTF
TRBV29-1	12	CSVETLLYEQYF
TRBV5-1	17	CASSFTGRRGLLDEQYF
TRBV28	14	CASSLSSGLGGYTF
TRBV6-1	15	CASSGPGDSYNEQFF
TRBV12-3/TRBV12-4	12	CASSFGGRGYTF
TRBV18	15	CASSPLRGVPYEQYF
TRBV6-5	15	CASSNLAGGQETQYF
TRBV7-9	14	CASSPGLLNSPLHF
TRBV29-1	15	CSVEVRGDPGNTIYF
TRBV28	13	CASSTRNQETQYF
TRBV12-3/TRBV12-4	14	CASSLKGTTYEQYF
TRBV6-5	12	CASSRGVEEQYF